This T cell receptor (beta chain) came from a study of cytomegalovirus exposure and HLA in healthy donors. Whole-study results and caveats: An analysis that came later showed most CMV-associated TCR beta chains appearing HLA-restricted. Cytomegalovirus status was reportedly diagnosed by the classifier with high specificity and sensitivity. Sequences of the TCR beta chain were said to predict the HLA-A and HLA-B alleles of most subjects accurately. The productive fraction for most TCR beta V segments was about 87% or about 30% in an earlier analysis.

Trimming left V 3 bases short and J 5 bases short, with 7 bases between. The CDR3 runs 13 residues. CDR1 is LNHDA, CDR2 SQIVND, per germline (reference sequence). The primer mix had 60 Vbeta and 13 Jbeta primers. Some clones are missing from TCRdb's copy, which holds only in-frame ones; the method was immunoSEQ multiplex PCR. The table has 85,000 to 100,000 clones, 70% to 80% seen once. On this clone itself: Its antigen remains unidentified.

The sample was PBMCs. The genes are TRBV19 and TRBJ2-2; no reliable D call. This sequence was found in a man in his 60s in good health and CMV-seropositive. The CDR3 DNA sequence: TGTGCCAGTAGTATTGGTCGGACCGGGGAGCTGTTTTTT. This encodes CASSIGRTGELFF.